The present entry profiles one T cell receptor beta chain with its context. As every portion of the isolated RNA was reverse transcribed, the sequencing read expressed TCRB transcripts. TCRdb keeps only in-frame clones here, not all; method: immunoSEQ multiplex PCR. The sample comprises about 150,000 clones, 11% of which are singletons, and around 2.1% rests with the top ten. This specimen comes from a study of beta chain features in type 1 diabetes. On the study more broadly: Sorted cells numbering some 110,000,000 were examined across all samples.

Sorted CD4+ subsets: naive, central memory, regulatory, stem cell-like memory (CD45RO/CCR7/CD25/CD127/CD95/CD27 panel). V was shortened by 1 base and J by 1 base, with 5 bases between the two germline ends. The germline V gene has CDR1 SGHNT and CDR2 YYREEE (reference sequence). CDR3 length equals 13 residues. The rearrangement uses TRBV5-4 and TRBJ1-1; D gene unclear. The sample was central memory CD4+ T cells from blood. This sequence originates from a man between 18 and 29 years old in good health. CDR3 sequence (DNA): TGTGCCAGCAGCTTGCATCAGAACACTGAAGCTTTCTTT. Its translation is CASSLHQNTEAFF.